Here is one TCR beta chain with its context. As yet, its antigen is unknown. CDR3 size: 12 residues. V gave up 7 bases and J gave up 3 bases, with 12 bases separating them. Germline-derived CDR1 and CDR2 are SQVTM and ANQGSEA. The sample comes from a study of shared clonotypes between healthy human individuals. Whole-study results and caveats: Some naive CD4 clonotypes, around 5%, turned up in common across several donors.

Recent acute infections and vaccinations were absent in the healthy HIV-negative adult donors. CD45RA+ naive and CD45RA-negative memory subsets were separated from CD4+ cells. Sequencing was performed with immunoSEQ multiplex PCR; in TCRdb, only in-frame clones are kept and a portion is missing. Seen here are under 1,100,000 clones, about 75% observed once, and the top ten hold approximately 1.5%. The sequenced material came from memory CD4+ T cells sorted from blood. Subset meaning: CD45RA-negative fraction. The sequence came from a man aged 18 to 30 in good health. The chain recombines TRBV29-1 with TRBJ1-1; D is perhaps TRBD1 (5 bases). The CDR3 sequence: CSGRDRDTEAFF. The CDR3 DNA reads TGCAGCGGCAGGGATCGAGACACTGAAGCTTTCTTT.